This T cell receptor beta chain was sequenced for a study of T cells after yellow fever vaccination. Study-wide findings and caveats: It was a weaker secondary response, yet one that peaked faster, at day 5 versus 15.

This CDR3 region has 15 residues. V was trimmed by 3 bases and J by 6 bases, leaving 15 bases between them. Germline CDR1 SEHNR, CDR2 FQNEAQ (reference sequence). A note on this clonotype: Its antigen is not identified.

TCRdb re-analysed the 5' RACE reads in MiXCR, keeping a single row per CDR3 protein. This repertoire shows a few hundred thousand distinct CDR3 sequences, around 7% found once; its top ten account for about a sixth. The receptor was isolated from a man younger than 30 who received the YFV17D yellow fever vaccine. V is TRBV7-9 and J is TRBJ2-1, with a tentative D call TRBD1 (6 bases). The material sequenced was PBMCs, taken about 41 days after the first yellow fever vaccination. CDR3 protein: CASSLGQGIGNEQFF. The CDR3 DNA reads as TGTGCCAGCAGCTTGGGACAAGGGATCGGCAATGAGCAGTTCTTC.